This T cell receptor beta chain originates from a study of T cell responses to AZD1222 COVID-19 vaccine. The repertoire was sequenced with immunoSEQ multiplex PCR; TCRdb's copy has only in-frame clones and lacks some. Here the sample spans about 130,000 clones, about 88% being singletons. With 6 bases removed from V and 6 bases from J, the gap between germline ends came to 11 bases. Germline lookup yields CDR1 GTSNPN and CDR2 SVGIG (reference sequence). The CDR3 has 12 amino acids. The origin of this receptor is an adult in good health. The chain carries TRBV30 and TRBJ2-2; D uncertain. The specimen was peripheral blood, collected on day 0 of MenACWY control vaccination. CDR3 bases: TGTGCCTGCGGTATTGGGGCCGGGGAGCTGTTTTTT. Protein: CACGIGAGELFF. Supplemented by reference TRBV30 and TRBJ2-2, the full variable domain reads SQTIHQWPATLVQPVGSPLSLECTVEGTSNPNLYWYRQAAGRGLQLLFYSVGIGQISSEVPQNLSASRPQDRQFILSSKKLLLSDSGFYLCACGIGAGELFFGEGSRLTVL.